The 25 T cell receptor beta chains listed next were all sequenced from one sample in a study of human T cells and chemical hapten exposure. Documented time point: patch test 3, about 24 weeks after DPC sensitization. This sample's treatment: therapeutic diphenylcyclopropenone sensitization with weekly scalp DPC. TCRdb re-derived calls from the RACE reads in MiXCR, one entry per CDR3 protein. The sample lists 62,000 or so distinct CDR3 sequences; roughly 11% were seen once. The source material was whole blood, sampled in connection with sensitization to the hapten diphenylcyclopropenone (DPC). Receptors were obtained from a woman in her 30s with alopecia areata. Some clones in this sample may be carry-over from other donors' samples.

At least ten counts were recorded for this clonotype. The V gene is TRBV6-2 or TRBV6-3, the J gene TRBJ1-5, with TRBD1 as a possible D gene (6 bases). Between the trimmed V and J ends, which lost 5 bases and 4 bases, there was a span of 12 bases. CDR1 and CDR2 from the germline V gene are MNHEY and SVGEGT. The CDR3 sequence is 14 residues long. The CDR3 sequence: CASSGGHQNQPQHF. The CDR3 bases are TGTGCCAGCAGTGGGGGACACCAAAATCAGCCCCAGCATTTT.

The chain recombines TRBV19 with TRBJ2-2; no clear D gene. This CDR3 spans 14 amino acids. Germline V gives CDR1 LNHDA, CDR2 SQIVND (reference sequence). V lost 3 bases and J lost 5, with 10 bases in between. CDR3 sequence: CASSMLFGTGELFF. CDR3 DNA: TGTGCCAGTAGTATGCTTTTTGGAACCGGGGAGCTGTTTTTT.

There are many counts of this clonotype. The chain has TRBV29-1 and TRBJ2-3; possibly TRBD1 or TRBD2 for D (5 bases each). V lost 4 bases to trimming and J lost 0 bases, with 17 bases between them. The CDR3 is made up of 16 amino acids. CDR1 is SQVTM, CDR2 ANQGSEA, per germline. The CDR3: CSVAAGLGVSTDTQYF. CDR3 coding DNA: TGCAGCGTTGCAGCAGGGTTGGGGGTTAGCACAGATACGCAGTATTTT.

This clonotype was recorded many times. The chain carries TRBV12-3 or TRBV12-4 and TRBJ2-1, with D hard to call. There are 17 residues in the CDR3. V shed 3 bases and J shed 6 bases, with 21 bases lying between them. The CDR3 sequence: CASSLDGPSTQFNEQFF. The CDR3 region has the DNA TGTGCCAGCAGTTTGGACGGTCCATCAACTCAGTTCAATGAGCAGTTCTTC.

CDR3 nucleotides: TGTGCCAGCAGCCAAACTAGCGGGCTCACCGGGGAGCTGTTTTTT. Its translation: CASSQTSGLTGELFF. V gene TRBV3-2 combines with J gene TRBJ2-2; TRBD2, as called in the table, went unchecked against the DNA. TRBV3-2 is flagged as a pseudogene. The CDR3 consists of 15 residues.

This clonotype was found a few times. The J gene is TRBJ2-7, the V gene TRBV6-6; tentatively, D is TRBD1 (6 bases). This CDR3 is built from 15 residues. V was pared by 0 bases and J by 0 bases, with 9 bases between. Germline CDR1 and CDR2: MNHNY and SVGAGI (reference sequence). CDR3 DNA sequence: TGTGCCAGCAGTTACTCCCGGGACAACTCCTACGAGCAGTACTTC. Its translation is CASSYSRDNSYEQYF.

The chain is built from TRBV6-1 and TRBJ2-7; a weak D match, TRBD2 (6 bases). CDR3 length: 14 residues. The germline V gene has CDR1 MNHNS and CDR2 SASEGT. The germline V and J ends were trimmed by 2 bases and 4 bases, with 12 bases remaining between them. The CDR3 DNA follows: TGTGCCAGCAGTGAATTCGGGGGAAGGTACGAGCAGTACTTC. This codes for CASSEFGGRYEQYF.

A remark on this clonotype: A much larger clone is a single base away; this may be a read error. V usage is TRBV7-2 and J usage is TRBJ1-1; the match to TRBD1 covers 7 bases. This CDR3 has 14 residues. CDR1 and CDR2 (germline): SGHTA, FQGNSA. In DNA form, the CDR3 reads TGTGTCAGCAGCTTGTTCACAGGGGCCACTGAAGCTTTCTTT. This codes for CVSSLFTGATEAFF.

The V call is TRBV5-4, the J call TRBJ2-7, with TRBD1 matching 7 bases. Germline V gene sequence: CDR1 SGHNT, CDR2 YYREEE (reference sequence). The CDR3 covers 14 residues. With V trimmed by 0 bases and J by 4 bases, 4 bases remained unmatched. CDR3 in amino acids: CASSLVGGRYEQYF. The CDR3 region has the DNA TGTGCCAGCAGCTTGGTAGGGGGCCGGTACGAGCAGTACTTC. Supplemented by reference TRBV5-4 and TRBJ2-7, the full variable domain reads ETGVTQSPTHLIKTRGQQVTLRCSSQSGHNTVSWYQQALGQGPQFIFQYYREEENGRGNFPPRFSGLQFPNYSSELNVNALELDDSALYLCASSLVGGRYEQYFGPGTRLTVT.

This sequence joins TRBV15 and TRBJ2-5; TRBD2 is a possible D gene (5 bases). CDR3 length: 13 amino acids. V lost 4 bases and J lost 5, with 11 bases in between. The germline CDR1 and CDR2 sequences are LNHNV and YYDKDF (reference sequence). CDR3 region: CATSTTSFETQYF. The DNA for the CDR3 is TGTGCCACCAGCACAACTAGTTTCGAGACCCAGTACTTC.

V is TRBV29-1 and J is TRBJ2-5; D gene uncertain. Trimming took 2 bases from V and 4 from J, leaving 8 bases between them. This CDR3 region has 12 residues. The germline CDR1 and CDR2 sequences are SQVTM and ANQGSEA. CDR3 amino acids: CSVERDTETQYF. Here the CDR3 DNA reads TGCAGCGTTGAACGAGATACAGAGACCCAGTACTTC.

CDR3 DNA sequence: TGCAGCGTTGAAGTACCTGAGCAGTTCTTC. It codes for CSVEVPEQFF. The chain has TRBV29-1 and TRBJ2-1, with D unresolved. Looked up from germline, CDR1 is SQVTM and CDR2 is ANQGSEA. Trimming left V 1 base short and J 9 bases short, with 4 bases between. The CDR3 is made up of 10 amino acids.

This clonotype has ten or more counts. The chain joins TRBV20-1 to TRBJ2-5, with TRBD2 as a possible D gene (5 bases). From germline, CDR1 is DFQATT and CDR2 SNEGSKA (reference sequence). The ends were cut back, 4 bases at V and 2 bases at J, with 11 bases in the middle. The CDR3 spans 13 residues. The CDR3 nucleotides read TGCAGTGCTACCGGACTCGCACAAGAGACCCAGTACTTC. Translating it yields CSATGLAQETQYF.

The chain combines TRBV4-3 with TRBJ2-5; D call uncertain. The CDR3 has 13 amino acids. Trimming removed 0 bases at V and 5 bases at J, with 7 bases between. CDR1 is LGHNA and CDR2 is YSLEER in the germline V gene. CDR3 coding DNA: TGCGCCAGCAGCCAAGACGTTTCGGAGACCCAGTACTTC. It specifies CASSQDVSETQYF.

This clonotype occurred a few times. CDR3 region: CASRTEGTGLAANTGELFF. As DNA, the CDR3 is TGCGCCAGCAGGACCGAGGGAACAGGACTAGCGGCGAACACCGGGGAGCTGTTTTTT. The chain employs TRBV4-1 and TRBJ2-2; 10 positions match TRBD2. J lost 0 bases, V lost 6 bases, and 13 bases had no gene match. The V gene's germline CDR1 is MGHRA and CDR2 YSYEKL. The CDR3 is made up of 19 amino acids.

V gene TRBV3-1 combines with J gene TRBJ2-7; tentatively, D is TRBD1 (6 bases). V lost 1 base and J 6 bases, leaving 10 bases between the germline ends. This CDR3 comprises 13 residues. Germline V CDR1 and CDR2: LGHDT, YNNKEL (reference sequence). The CDR3 DNA sequence: TGTGCCAGCAGCCAAGGGGTAGGGGGCGAGCAGTACTTC. Amino acid sequence: CASSQGVGGEQYF.

This clonotype was seen repeatedly, ten times or more. The chain recombines TRBV4-1 with TRBJ1-2; D perhaps matches TRBD1 (6 bases). V dropped 2 bases and J dropped 4 bases, with 14 bases sitting between them. The CDR3 has 15 residues. Per germline, CDR1 MGHRA and CDR2 YSYEKL. The CDR3 here is CASSQSRDIRYGYTF. For the CDR3, the DNA is TGCGCCAGCAGCCAAAGCCGGGACATTCGCTATGGCTACACCTTC.

This clonotype appeared a few times. The chain links TRBV9 to TRBJ2-3; D is perhaps TRBD2 (5 bases). This CDR3 is 12 amino acids long. Germline V lookup: CDR1 SGDLS, CDR2 YYNGEE. The ends were cut back, 5 bases at V and 4 bases at J, with 8 bases in the middle. CDR3 coding DNA: TGTGCCAGCAGTGGGAGCGCAGATACGCAGTATTTT. Amino acids: CASSGSADTQYF.

The rearrangement uses TRBV19 and TRBJ2-6, with a weak D call TRBD2 (6 bases). The CDR3 sequence is 16 residues long. Germline CDR1 reads LNHDA; CDR2 reads SQIVND (reference sequence). V lost 6 bases, J lost 0 bases, and 12 bases lay in between. The CDR3 is CASRAGGRSGANVLTF. In DNA form, the CDR3 reads TGTGCCAGTAGGGCCGGGGGACGCTCTGGGGCCAACGTCCTGACTTTC.

This chain connects TRBV27 to TRBJ2-6; the D is unclear. There are 13 residues in the CDR3. Trimming stripped 5 bases from V and 0 bases from J, with 2 bases between. Germline loops: CDR1 MNHEY, CDR2 SMNVEV (reference sequence). CDR3 sequence: CASSISGANVLTF. The DNA of the CDR3 is TGTGCCAGCAGTATCTCTGGGGCCAACGTCCTGACTTTC.

This clonotype occurred many times. The chain employs TRBV4-3 and TRBJ2-2, with D unresolved. This CDR3 contains 14 residues. The V end was cut by 0 bases, the J end by 10 bases, with 12 bases between. Germline values: CDR1 LGHNA, CDR2 YSLEER. Written as DNA, the CDR3 is TGCGCCAGCAGCCAAGAAGGCAGTCAAACGGAGCTGTTTTTT. This sequence encodes CASSQEGSQTELFF.

This clonotype was seen many times. The chain uses TRBV7-2 and TRBJ2-1, with D possibly TRBD2 on 6 matching bases. Trimming left V 1 base short and J 10 bases short, with 11 bases between. The germline V gene has CDR1 SGHTA and CDR2 FQGNSA. The CDR3 runs 13 residues. CDR3 residues: CASSLVVGREQFF. CDR3 bases: TGTGCCAGCAGCTTAGTCGTAGGGAGGGAGCAGTTCTTC. The whole variable domain, remainder taken from reference TRBV7-2 and TRBJ2-1, is GAGVSQSPSNKVTEKGKDVELRCDPISGHTALYWYRQSLGQGLEFLIYFQGNSAPDKSGLPSDRFSAERTGGSVSTLTIQRTQQEDSAVYLCASSLVVGREQFFGPGTRLTVL.

The chain links TRBV18 to TRBJ2-1; D might be TRBD2 (6 bases). The CDR3 extends over 14 amino acids. V gave up 3 bases and J gave up 5 bases, with 11 bases separating them. Germline assignment: CDR1 KGHSH and CDR2 LQKENI. The CDR3 here is CASSPGTRHNEQFF. CDR3 bases: TGTGCCAGCTCACCGGGGACTCGTCACAATGAGCAGTTCTTC.

The chain couples TRBV7-2 to TRBJ2-7, with 8 bases that match TRBD2. Germline trimming cut 1 base from V and 0 bases from J; bases unmatched to any gene: 8. This CDR3 has 17 amino acids. Per germline, CDR1 SGHTA and CDR2 FQGNSA. The CDR3 sequence: CASSLVGVAGTSYEQYF. The CDR3 nucleotides read TGTGCCAGCAGCTTAGTCGGGGTAGCGGGGACCTCCTACGAGCAGTACTTC.

This clonotype was seen a handful of times. CDR3 sequence: CASSPRTGTNMNTEAFF. The CDR3 nucleotides read TGTGCCAGCAGTCCCCGAACCGGGACAAATATGAACACTGAAGCTTTCTTT. The chain carries TRBV12-3 or TRBV12-4 and TRBJ1-1; TRBD1 is a possible D gene (6 bases). V dropped 5 bases and J dropped 0 bases, with 19 bases sitting between them. This CDR3 spans 17 amino acids.